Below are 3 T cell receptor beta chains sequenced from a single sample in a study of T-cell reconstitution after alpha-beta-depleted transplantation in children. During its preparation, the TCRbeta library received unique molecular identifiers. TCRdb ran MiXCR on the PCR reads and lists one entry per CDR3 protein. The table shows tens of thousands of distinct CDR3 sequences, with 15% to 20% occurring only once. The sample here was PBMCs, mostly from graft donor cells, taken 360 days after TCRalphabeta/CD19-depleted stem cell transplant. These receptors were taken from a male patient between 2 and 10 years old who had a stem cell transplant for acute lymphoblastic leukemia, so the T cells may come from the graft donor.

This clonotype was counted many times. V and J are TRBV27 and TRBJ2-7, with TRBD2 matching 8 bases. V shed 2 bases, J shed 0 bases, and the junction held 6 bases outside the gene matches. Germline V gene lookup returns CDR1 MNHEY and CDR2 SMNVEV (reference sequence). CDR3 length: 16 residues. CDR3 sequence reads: CASSLGPGGYSYEQYF. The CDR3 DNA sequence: TGTGCCAGCAGTTTAGGGCCGGGAGGGTACTCCTACGAGCAGTACTTC.

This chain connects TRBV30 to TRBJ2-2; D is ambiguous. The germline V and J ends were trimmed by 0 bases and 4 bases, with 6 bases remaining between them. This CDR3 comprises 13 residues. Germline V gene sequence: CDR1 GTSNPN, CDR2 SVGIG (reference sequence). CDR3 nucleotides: TGTGCCTGGAGTGTAGGCGGCACCGGGGAGCTGTTTTTT. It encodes CAWSVGGTGELFF.

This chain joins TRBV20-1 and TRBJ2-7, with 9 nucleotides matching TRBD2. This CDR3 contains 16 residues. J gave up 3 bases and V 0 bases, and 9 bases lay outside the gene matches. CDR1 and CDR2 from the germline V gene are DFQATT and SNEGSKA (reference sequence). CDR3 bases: TGCAGTGCTAGAGAAATAGCGGGAGAGGGGCTCTACGAGCAGTACTTC. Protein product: CSAREIAGEGLYEQYF.